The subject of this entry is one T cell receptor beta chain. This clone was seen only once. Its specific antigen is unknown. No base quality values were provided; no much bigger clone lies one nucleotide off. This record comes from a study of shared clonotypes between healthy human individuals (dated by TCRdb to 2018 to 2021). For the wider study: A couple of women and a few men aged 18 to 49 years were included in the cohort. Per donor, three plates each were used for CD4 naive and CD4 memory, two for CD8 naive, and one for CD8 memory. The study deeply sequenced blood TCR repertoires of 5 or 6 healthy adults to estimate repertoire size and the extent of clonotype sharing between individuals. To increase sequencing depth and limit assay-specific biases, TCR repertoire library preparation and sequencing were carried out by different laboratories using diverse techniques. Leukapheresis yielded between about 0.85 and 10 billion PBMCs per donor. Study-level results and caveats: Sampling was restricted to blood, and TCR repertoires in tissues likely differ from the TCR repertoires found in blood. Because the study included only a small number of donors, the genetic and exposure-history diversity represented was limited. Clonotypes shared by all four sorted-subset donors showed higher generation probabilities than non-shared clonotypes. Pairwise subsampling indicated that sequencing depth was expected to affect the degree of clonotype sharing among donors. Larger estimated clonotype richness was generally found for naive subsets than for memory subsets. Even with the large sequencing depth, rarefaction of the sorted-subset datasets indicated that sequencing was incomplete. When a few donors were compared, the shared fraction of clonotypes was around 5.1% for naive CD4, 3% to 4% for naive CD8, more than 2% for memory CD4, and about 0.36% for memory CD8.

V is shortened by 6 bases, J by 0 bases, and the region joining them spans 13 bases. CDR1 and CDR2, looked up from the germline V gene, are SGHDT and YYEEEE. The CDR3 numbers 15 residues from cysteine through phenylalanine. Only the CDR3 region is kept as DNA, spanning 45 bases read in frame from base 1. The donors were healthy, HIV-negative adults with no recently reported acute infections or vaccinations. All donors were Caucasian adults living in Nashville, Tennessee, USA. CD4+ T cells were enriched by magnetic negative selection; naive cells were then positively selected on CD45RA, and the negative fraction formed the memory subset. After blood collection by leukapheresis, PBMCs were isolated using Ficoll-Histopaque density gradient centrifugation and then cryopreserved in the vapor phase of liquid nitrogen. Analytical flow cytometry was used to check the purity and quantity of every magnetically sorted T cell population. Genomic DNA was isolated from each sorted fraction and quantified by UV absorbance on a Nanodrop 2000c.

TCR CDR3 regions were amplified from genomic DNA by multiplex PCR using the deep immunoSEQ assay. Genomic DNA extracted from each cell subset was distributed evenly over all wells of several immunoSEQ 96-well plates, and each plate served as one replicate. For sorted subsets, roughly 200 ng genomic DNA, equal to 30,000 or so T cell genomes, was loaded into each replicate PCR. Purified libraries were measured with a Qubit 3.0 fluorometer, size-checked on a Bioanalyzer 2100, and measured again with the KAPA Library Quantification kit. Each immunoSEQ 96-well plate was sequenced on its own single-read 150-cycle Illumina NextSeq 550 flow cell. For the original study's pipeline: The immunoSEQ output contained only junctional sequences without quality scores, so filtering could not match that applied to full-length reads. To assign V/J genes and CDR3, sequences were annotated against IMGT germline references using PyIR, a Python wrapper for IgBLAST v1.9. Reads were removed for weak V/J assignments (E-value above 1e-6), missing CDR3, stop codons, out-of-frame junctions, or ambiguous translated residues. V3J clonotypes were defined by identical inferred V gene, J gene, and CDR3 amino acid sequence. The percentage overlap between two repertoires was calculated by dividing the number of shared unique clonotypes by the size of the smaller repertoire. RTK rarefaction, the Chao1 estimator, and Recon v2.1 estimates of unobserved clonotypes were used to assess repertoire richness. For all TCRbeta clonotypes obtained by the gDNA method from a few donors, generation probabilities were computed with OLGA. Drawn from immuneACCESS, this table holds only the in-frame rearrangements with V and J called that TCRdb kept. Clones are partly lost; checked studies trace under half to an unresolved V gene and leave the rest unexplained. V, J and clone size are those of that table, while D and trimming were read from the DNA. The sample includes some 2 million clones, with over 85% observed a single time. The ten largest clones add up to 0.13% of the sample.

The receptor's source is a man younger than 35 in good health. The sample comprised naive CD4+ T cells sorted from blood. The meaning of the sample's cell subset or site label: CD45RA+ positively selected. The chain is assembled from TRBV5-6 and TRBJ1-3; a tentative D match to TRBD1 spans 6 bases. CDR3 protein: CASTRKGDSGNTIYF. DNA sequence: TGTGCCAGCACCCGAAAGGGGGACTCTGGAAACACCATATATTTT.